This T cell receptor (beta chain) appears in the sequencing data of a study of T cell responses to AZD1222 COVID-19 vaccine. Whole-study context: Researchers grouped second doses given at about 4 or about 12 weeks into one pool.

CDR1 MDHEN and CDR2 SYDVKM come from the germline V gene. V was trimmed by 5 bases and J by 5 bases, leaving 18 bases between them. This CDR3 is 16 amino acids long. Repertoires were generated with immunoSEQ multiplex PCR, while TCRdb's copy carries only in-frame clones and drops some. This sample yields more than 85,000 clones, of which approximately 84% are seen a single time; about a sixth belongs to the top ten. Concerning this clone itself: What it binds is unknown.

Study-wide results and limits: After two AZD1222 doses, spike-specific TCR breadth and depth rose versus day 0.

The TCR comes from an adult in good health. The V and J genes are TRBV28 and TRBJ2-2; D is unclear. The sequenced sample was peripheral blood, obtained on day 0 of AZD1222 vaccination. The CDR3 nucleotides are TGTGCCAGCAGTGCCCCGCGCGGTCGAGAAACCGGGGAGCTGTTTTTT. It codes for CASSAPRGRETGELFF.